This paragraph covers one T cell receptor (beta chain) sequence. The antigen is undetermined. This sample is drawn from a study of cytomegalovirus exposure and HLA in healthy donors. Notes on the study in general: The CMV antigen specificity of a few CMV-associated chains was confirmed through in vitro analysis. Sequencing had likely introduced a cluster of highly shared sequence variants as an artifact. As was reported, the classifier diagnosed cytomegalovirus status with high specificity and sensitivity.

Germline assignment: CDR1 SGHRS and CDR2 YFSETQ. The ends lost 4 bases at V and 6 bases at J; junction bases unmatched: 6. This CDR3 is built from 14 residues. The primer mix had 60 Vbeta and 13 Jbeta primers. Produced via immunoSEQ multiplex PCR; TCRdb's table is partial and in-frame only. In all, the sample yields 90,000 to 120,000 clones. This TCR came from a man aged 45-65 years in good health and CMV-seronegative. The source material was PBMCs. J is TRBJ2-7 and V is TRBV5-1, with TRBD1 matching 11 bases. CDR3 sequence reads: CASSAWTGGVEQYF. DNA of the CDR3: TGCGCCAGCAGCGCCTGGACAGGGGGCGTCGAGCAGTACTTC.